Below are 13 T cell receptor beta chains sequenced from a single sample in a study of Ad26.COV2.S vaccination and SARS-CoV-2 variants. The protocol was immunoSEQ multiplex PCR, while the TCRdb copy is restricted to in-frame clones and leaves out a portion. The table has approximately 450,000 clones, roughly 90% seen once. Noted treatment: over 15 received Ad26.COV2.S at low or high dose, single or two shots; 5 received placebo; per-sample allocation not given. The samples date from day 63 after the first vaccine or placebo injection. The sequenced sample was peripheral blood, obtained in a trial of Ad26.COV2.S vaccine versus placebo. Receptors were obtained from a person between 18 and 59 years old who received the Ad26.COV2.S COVID-19 vaccine or a placebo.

This clone has just a few counts. This chain joins TRBV2 and TRBJ2-1; TRBD2 is a possible D gene (7 bases). V was shortened by 9 bases and J by 5 bases, with 20 bases between the two germline ends. The CDR3 is 15 amino acids. The germline V gene has CDR1 SNHLY and CDR2 FYNNEI. The CDR3 loop reads CASLGGVPQHNEQFF. The DNA for the CDR3 is TGTGCCAGTTTAGGGGGGGTCCCCCAACACAATGAGCAGTTCTTC.

The V call is TRBV5-4, the J call TRBJ2-2; TRBD1 aligns across 10 bases. After removal of 5 bases from V and 1 base from J, the junction contained 8 bases not matched to a gene. In germline, CDR1 is SGHNT, CDR2 YYREEE (reference sequence). The CDR3 is made up of 17 amino acids. CDR3 protein: CASSSDRGILNTGELFF. The CDR3 coding sequence is TGTGCCAGCAGTTCGGACAGGGGGATCCTGAACACCGGGGAGCTGTTTTTT.

The chain employs TRBV27 and TRBJ2-2; D is unresolved. The CDR3 totals 13 residues. Germline values: CDR1 MNHEY, CDR2 SMNVEV (reference sequence). V lost 5 bases and J lost 0, with 4 bases in between. CDR3 nucleotide sequence: TGTGCCAGCAGTCACGCGAACACCGGGGAGCTGTTTTTT. It codes for CASSHANTGELFF.

The chain has TRBV5-5 and TRBJ2-2; D call uncertain. Germline loops: CDR1 SGHKS, CDR2 YYEKEE (reference sequence). The CDR3 consists of 11 residues. Between the trimmed V and J ends, which lost 7 bases and 5 bases, there was a span of 6 bases. The CDR3 protein is CASLQTGELFF. Here the CDR3 DNA reads TGTGCCAGCCTCCAAACCGGGGAGCTGTTTTTT. Together with reference TRBV5-5 and TRBJ2-2, the CDR3 gives the full variable domain: DAGVTQSPTHLIKTRGQQVTLRCSPISGHKSVSWYQQVLGQGPQFIFQYYEKEERGRGNFPDRFSARQFPNYSSELNVNALLLGDSALYLCASLQTGELFFGEGSRLTVL.

V and J are TRBV5-1 and TRBJ1-2; D remains unclear. Germline CDR1 SGHRS, CDR2 YFSETQ. The CDR3 is 15 amino acids. V was pared by 0 bases and J by 7 bases, with 16 bases between. The DNA for the CDR3 is TGCGCCAGCAGCTTGGAGGGTCTGGGTCTTGGTGGCTACACCTTC. Protein sequence: CASSLEGLGLGGYTF.

This chain links TRBV6-4 with TRBJ2-1; D is undetermined. This CDR3 is 15 amino acids long. In germline, CDR1 is MRHNA, CDR2 SNTAGT. Trimming left V 3 bases short and J 6 bases short, with 15 bases between. CDR3 sequence reads: CASSDTGGPTNEQFF. The CDR3 region has the DNA TGTGCCAGCAGTGATACGGGCGGACCAACCAATGAGCAGTTCTTC.

The chain uses TRBV27 and TRBJ1-1, with D tentatively TRBD1 (5 bases). Germline V gene sequence: CDR1 MNHEY, CDR2 SMNVEV (reference sequence). V was pared by 5 bases and J by 0 bases, with 16 bases between. This CDR3 has 16 amino acids. The CDR3 is CASSPVPWTLNTEAFF. CDR3 sequence (DNA): TGTGCCAGCAGTCCCGTACCCTGGACATTGAACACTGAAGCTTTCTTT.

The rearrangement joins TRBV9 to TRBJ2-3; no clear D. With 4 bases removed from V and 2 bases from J, the gap between germline ends came to 8 bases. Germline CDR1 is SGDLS and CDR2 is YYNGEE. There are 13 residues in the CDR3. The CDR3 sequence: CASSFGTTDTQYF. Written as DNA, the CDR3 is TGTGCCAGCAGCTTTGGCACCACAGATACGCAGTATTTT.

This rearrangement joins TRBV19 to TRBJ2-1, with TRBD2 matching over 9 bases. Losses at the gene ends were 6 bases for V and 7 bases for J; bases not matched to a gene: 10. Germline V gene data show CDR1 as LNHDA and CDR2 as SQIVND (reference sequence). The CDR3 extends over 15 amino acids. The CDR3 sequence: CASRGGSGRDNEQFF. In nucleotides, the CDR3 is TGTGCCAGTAGGGGAGGTAGCGGGAGAGATAATGAGCAGTTCTTC.

The rearrangement uses TRBV7-2 and TRBJ1-5, with TRBD1 identical over 11 bases. This CDR3 spans 16 amino acids. The germline V gene has CDR1 SGHTA and CDR2 FQGNSA. V lost 1 base, J lost 6 bases, and 5 bases stayed unmatched. The CDR3 DNA reads as TGTGCCAGCAGCTTAGACGGGACAGGGGGAAGTCAGCCCCAGCATTTT. As protein: CASSLDGTGGSQPQHF.

The gene calls are TRBV18 and TRBJ1-1; perhaps TRBD1 as D (5 bases). V dropped 3 bases and J dropped 6 bases, with 11 bases sitting between them. Germline CDR1 KGHSH, CDR2 LQKENI. The CDR3 is 13 amino acids. The CDR3 sequence: CASSPRDRPEAFF. CDR3 nucleotides: TGTGCCAGCTCACCTCGCGACAGACCTGAAGCTTTCTTT.

The CDR3 DNA is TGCAGCGGCGCGGGACTAGCGGGAGAGGCGTTTTCCTACGAGCAGTACTTC. This gives the protein CSGAGLAGEAFSYEQYF. This chain uses TRBV29-1 with TRBJ2-7; 14 bases fit TRBD2. The junction had 12 bases not matched to a gene; V was cut back by 7 bases and J by 1 base. Germline CDR1 SQVTM, CDR2 ANQGSEA. This CDR3 has 17 amino acids.

The chain combines TRBV6-1 with TRBJ1-1; D remains ambiguous. This CDR3 region has 12 residues. V was clipped by 2 bases and J by 4 bases, with 5 bases between them. CDR1 is MNHNS, CDR2 SASEGT, per germline. The CDR3 DNA reads as TGTGCCAGCAGTGAACGACCCACTGAAGCTTTCTTT. Translated, it gives CASSERPTEAFF.